This note documents a single TCR beta chain sequence. The sample originates from a study of control samples from healthy donors and cancer patients. The V end was cut by 1 base, the J end by 6 bases, with 10 bases between. Germline V gene lookup returns CDR1 WSHSY and CDR2 SAAADI. This CDR3 is built from 14 residues. Clones were read by immunoSEQ multiplex PCR, and TCRdb kept only the in-frame ones, dropping some. The sample has 65,000 to 90,000 clones, more than 70% seen once. The sample taken for sequencing was blood. The clonotype comes from a man in his fifties in good health. This chain uses TRBV10-2 with TRBJ1-5; D is perhaps TRBD1 (5 bases). The CDR3: CASSELRGTQPQHF. The CDR3 region has the DNA TGCGCCAGCAGTGAGTTAAGGGGTACTCAGCCCCAGCATTTT.